This TCR beta chain emerged from a study of T cell responses to AZD1222 COVID-19 vaccine. Measured with immunoSEQ multiplex PCR; TCRdb has only the in-frame clones, and not every one. This table holds 110,000 to 150,000 clones, 70% to 90% found once. Concerning this clone itself: The antigen remains undetermined.

Study-level points and caveats: The CD4 TCRs associated with vaccination extended across spike and predominated at 160-218 and 743-854. Donor demographics were predominantly white British with a female majority; clonal diversity may be underestimated.

The germline V and J ends were trimmed by 6 bases and 3 bases, with 33 bases remaining between them. Per the germline V gene, CDR1 is LNHDA and CDR2 is SQIVND (reference sequence). The CDR3 is 20 residues long. The material sequenced was peripheral blood, taken on day 0 of AZD1222 vaccination. The chain employs TRBV19 and TRBJ2-7; tentatively, D is TRBD1 (6 bases). The sequence derives from an adult in good health. CDR3 bases: TGTGCCAGTAGACAGTCTGGGACATTAGGAATAAACGACGGGCGCTACGAGCAGTACTTC. This translates into CASRQSGTLGINDGRYEQYF.